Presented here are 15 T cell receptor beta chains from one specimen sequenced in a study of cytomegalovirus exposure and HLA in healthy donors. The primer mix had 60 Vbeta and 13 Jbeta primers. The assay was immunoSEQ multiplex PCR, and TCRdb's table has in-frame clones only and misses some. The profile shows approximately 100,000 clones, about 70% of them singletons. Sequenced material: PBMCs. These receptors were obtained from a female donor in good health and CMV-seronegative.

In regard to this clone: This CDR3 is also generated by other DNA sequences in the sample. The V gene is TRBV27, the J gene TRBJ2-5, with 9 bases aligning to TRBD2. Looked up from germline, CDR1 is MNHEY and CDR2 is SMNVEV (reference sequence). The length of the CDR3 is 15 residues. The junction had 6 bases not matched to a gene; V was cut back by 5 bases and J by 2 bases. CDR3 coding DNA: TGTGCCAGCAGTCGACTAGCGGAGGGGCAAGAGACCCAGTACTTC. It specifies CASSRLAEGQETQYF.

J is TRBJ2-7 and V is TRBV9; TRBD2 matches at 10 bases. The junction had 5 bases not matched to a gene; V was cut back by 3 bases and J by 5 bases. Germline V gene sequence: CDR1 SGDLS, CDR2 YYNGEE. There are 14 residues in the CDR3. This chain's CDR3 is CASSAGLASDEQYF. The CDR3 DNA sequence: TGTGCCAGCAGCGCGGGACTAGCGAGCGACGAGCAGTACTTC.

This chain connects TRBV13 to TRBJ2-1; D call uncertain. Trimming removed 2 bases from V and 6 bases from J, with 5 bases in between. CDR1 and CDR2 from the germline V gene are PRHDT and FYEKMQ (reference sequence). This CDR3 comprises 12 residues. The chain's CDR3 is CASSLTGNEQFF. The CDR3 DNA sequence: TGTGCCAGCAGCTTAACTGGCAATGAGCAGTTCTTC.

CDR3 protein: CASSPGLAGNEQFF. The CDR3 bases are TGTGCCAGCAGCCCGGGACTAGCGGGCAATGAGCAGTTCTTC. The chain carries TRBV7-3 and TRBJ2-1, with 12 nucleotides matching TRBD2. Per the germline V gene, CDR1 is SGHTA and CDR2 is FQGTGA. The CDR3 is 14 amino acids. Germline trimming cut 5 bases from V and 6 bases from J; bases unmatched to any gene: 2.

The CDR3 sequence is CASSDRLAGSNEQFF. CDR3 in DNA: TGCGCCAGCAGTGATAGACTAGCGGGATCCAATGAGCAGTTCTTC. J is TRBJ2-1 and V is TRBV10-2; 11 bases line up with TRBD2. CDR1 is WSHSY, CDR2 SAAADI, per germline. V shed 3 bases, J shed 6 bases, and the junction held 4 bases outside the gene matches. The CDR3 consists of 15 residues.

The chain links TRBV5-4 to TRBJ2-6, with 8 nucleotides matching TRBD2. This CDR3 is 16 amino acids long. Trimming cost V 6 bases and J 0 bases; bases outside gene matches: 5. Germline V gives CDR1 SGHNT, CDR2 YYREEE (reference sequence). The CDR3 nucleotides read TGTGCCAGCAATCTCGGGGGGGGCTCTGGGGCCAACGTCCTGACTTTC. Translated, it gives CASNLGGGSGANVLTF.

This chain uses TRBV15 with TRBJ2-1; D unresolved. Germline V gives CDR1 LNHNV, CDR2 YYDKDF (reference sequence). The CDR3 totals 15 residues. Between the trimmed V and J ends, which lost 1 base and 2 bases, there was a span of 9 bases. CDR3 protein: CATSRALEPYNEQFF. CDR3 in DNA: TGTGCCACCAGCAGAGCACTGGAGCCCTACAATGAGCAGTTCTTC.

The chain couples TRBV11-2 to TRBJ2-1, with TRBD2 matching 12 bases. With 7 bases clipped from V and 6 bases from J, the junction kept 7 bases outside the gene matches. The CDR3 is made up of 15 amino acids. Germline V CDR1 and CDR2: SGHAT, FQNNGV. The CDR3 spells CASNTLAGGFNEQFF. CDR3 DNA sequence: TGTGCCAGCAACACACTAGCGGGAGGCTTCAATGAGCAGTTCTTC.

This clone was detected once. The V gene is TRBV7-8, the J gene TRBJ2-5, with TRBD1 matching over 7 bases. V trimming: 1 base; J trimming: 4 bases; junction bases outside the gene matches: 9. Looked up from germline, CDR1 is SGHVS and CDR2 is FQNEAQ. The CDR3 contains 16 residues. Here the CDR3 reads CASSLVGDRTPETQYF. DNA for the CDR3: TGTGCCAGCAGCTTAGTGGGGGACAGAACCCCAGAGACCCAGTACTTC.

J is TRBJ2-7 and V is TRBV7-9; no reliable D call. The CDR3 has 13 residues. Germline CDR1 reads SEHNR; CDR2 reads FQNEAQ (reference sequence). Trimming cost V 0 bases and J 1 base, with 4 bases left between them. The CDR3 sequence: CASSLAASYEQYF. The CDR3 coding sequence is TGTGCCAGCAGCTTAGCAGCATCCTACGAGCAGTACTTC.

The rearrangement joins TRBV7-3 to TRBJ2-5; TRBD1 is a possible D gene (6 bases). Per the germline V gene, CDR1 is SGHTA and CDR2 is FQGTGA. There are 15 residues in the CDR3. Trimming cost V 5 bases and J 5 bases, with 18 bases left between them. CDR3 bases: TGTGCCAGCAGCCCCAATCCAGGGGTTTGGGAGACCCAGTACTTC. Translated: CASSPNPGVWETQYF.

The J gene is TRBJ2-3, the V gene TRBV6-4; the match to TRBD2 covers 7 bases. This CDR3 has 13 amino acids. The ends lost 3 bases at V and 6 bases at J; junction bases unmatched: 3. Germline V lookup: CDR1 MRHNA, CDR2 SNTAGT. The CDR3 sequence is CASSEGEGDTQYF. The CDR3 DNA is TGTGCCAGCAGTGAAGGGGAGGGCGATACGCAGTATTTT.

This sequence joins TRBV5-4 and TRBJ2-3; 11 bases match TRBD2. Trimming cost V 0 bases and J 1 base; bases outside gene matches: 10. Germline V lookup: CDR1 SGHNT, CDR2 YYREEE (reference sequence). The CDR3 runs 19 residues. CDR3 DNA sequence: TGTGCCAGCAGCTTGGGGGGGGCTAGCGGGAGGACACGCACAGATACGCAGTATTTT. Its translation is CASSLGGASGRTRTDTQYF.

CDR3 protein: CASSLARGRGGEQYF. CDR3 sequence (DNA): TGTGCCAGCAGCTTAGCGCGCGGGAGGGGGGGCGAGCAGTACTTC. The chain uses TRBV7-9 and TRBJ2-7, with TRBD2 matching over 9 bases. V shed 0 bases, J shed 6 bases, and the junction held 6 bases outside the gene matches. CDR1 is SEHNR and CDR2 is FQNEAQ in the germline V gene (reference sequence). This CDR3 region has 15 residues.

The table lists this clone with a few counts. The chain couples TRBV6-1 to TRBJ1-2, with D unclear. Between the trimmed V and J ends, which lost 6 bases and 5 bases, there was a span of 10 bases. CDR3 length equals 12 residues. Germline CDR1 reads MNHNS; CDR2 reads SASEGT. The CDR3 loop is CASSPVAYGYTF. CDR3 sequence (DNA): TGTGCCAGCAGCCCGGTCGCTTATGGCTACACCTTC.